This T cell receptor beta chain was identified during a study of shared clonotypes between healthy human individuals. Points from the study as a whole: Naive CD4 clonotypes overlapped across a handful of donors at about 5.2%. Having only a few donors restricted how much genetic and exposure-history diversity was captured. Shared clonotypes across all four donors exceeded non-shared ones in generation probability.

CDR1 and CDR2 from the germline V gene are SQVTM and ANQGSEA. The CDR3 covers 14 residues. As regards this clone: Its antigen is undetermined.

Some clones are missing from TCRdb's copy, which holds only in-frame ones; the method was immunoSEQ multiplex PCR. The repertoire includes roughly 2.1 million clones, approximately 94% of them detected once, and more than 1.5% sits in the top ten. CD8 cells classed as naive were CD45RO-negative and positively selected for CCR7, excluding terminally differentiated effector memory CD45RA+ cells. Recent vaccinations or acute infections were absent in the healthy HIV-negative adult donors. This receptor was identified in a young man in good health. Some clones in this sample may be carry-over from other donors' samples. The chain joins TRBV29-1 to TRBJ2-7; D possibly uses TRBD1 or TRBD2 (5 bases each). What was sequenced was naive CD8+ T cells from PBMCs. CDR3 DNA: TGCAGTGCAAGGGGAGCGCAGACTTCCTACGAGCAGTACTTC. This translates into CSARGAQTSYEQYF.